Shown below are 15 T cell receptor beta chains from a single sample sequenced in a study of cytomegalovirus exposure and HLA in healthy donors. Both 60 Vbeta primers and 13 Jbeta primers went into the PCR. The repertoire was sequenced with immunoSEQ multiplex PCR; TCRdb's copy has only in-frame clones and lacks some. This sample carries roughly 100,000 clones, roughly 80% of them seen once, and the ten largest clones take over 6.5%. The sample comprised PBMCs. These receptors originate from a woman aged 40 to 50 in good health and CMV-seropositive.

The V gene is TRBV29-1, the J gene TRBJ2-3, with TRBD2 matching over 8 bases. CDR1 SQVTM and CDR2 ANQGSEA come from the germline V gene. With 3 bases clipped from V and 7 bases from J, the junction kept 9 bases outside the gene matches. The CDR3 has 14 residues. The CDR3, as DNA: TGCAGCGTTGATGGGGAGGGCGGGGGGAATACGCAGTATTTT. Translating it yields CSVDGEGGGNTQYF.

The V gene is TRBV7-3, the J gene TRBJ2-7, with 7 bases lining up with TRBD1. The CDR3 extends over 15 amino acids. The V gene end was trimmed by 10 bases and the J gene end by 0 bases; junction bases not matched to a gene: 12. CDR1 and CDR2 from the germline V gene are SGHTA and FQGTGA. The DNA for the CDR3 is TGTGCCATCTTCCTAGGGGGCTTGAGCTCCTACGAGCAGTACTTC. It translates to CAIFLGGLSSYEQYF. The full variable domain, in which reference TRBV7-3 and TRBJ2-7 provide the parts outside the CDR3, is GAGVSQTPSNKVTEKGKYVELRCDPISGHTALYWYRQSLGQGPEFLIYFQGTGAADDSGLPNDRFFAVRPEGSVSTLKIQRTERGDSAVYLCAIFLGGLSSYEQYFGPGTRLTVT.

The genes are TRBV10-3 and TRBJ2-6; 7 bases match TRBD1. J gave up 0 bases and V 6 bases, and 5 bases lay outside the gene matches. The germline V gene encodes CDR1 ENHRY and CDR2 SYGVKD. This CDR3 spans 16 amino acids. Here the CDR3 DNA reads TGTGCCATCAGCCGGGACAGAAACTCTGGGGCCAACGTCCTGACTTTC. As protein: CAISRDRNSGANVLTF.

This clone was counted a few times. The rearrangement joins TRBV4-2 to TRBJ2-5; a possible D gene is TRBD2 (5 bases). This CDR3 is built from 12 residues. Germline-derived CDR1 and CDR2 are LGHNA and YNFKEQ. V lost 4 bases, J lost 5 bases, and 8 bases lay in between. CDR3 sequence reads: CASSPDLETQYF. For the CDR3, the DNA is TGTGCCAGCAGCCCGGACTTGGAGACCCAGTACTTC.

V and J are TRBV18 and TRBJ2-5, with TRBD2 matching over 14 bases. The CDR3 sequence is 18 residues long. CDR1 is KGHSH, CDR2 LQKENI, per germline. Unmatched junction bases numbered 7, after V lost 1 base and J lost 3 bases. The CDR3 reads CASSPHSGLAGDKETQYF. The CDR3 nucleotides read TGTGCCAGCTCACCACATTCGGGACTAGCGGGAGATAAAGAGACCCAGTACTTC.

The genes are TRBV7-2 and TRBJ1-4; 7 positions match TRBD1. Trimming cost V 4 bases and J 6 bases; bases outside gene matches: 5. Germline-derived CDR1 and CDR2 are SGHTA and FQGNSA. The CDR3 covers 14 residues. The CDR3 region has the DNA TGTGCCAGCAGCTCGTTTGGGACAGATGAAAAACTGTTTTTT. Amino acids: CASSSFGTDEKLFF.

This clone showed up just a few times. J is TRBJ2-7 and V is TRBV5-1, with D perhaps matching TRBD1 (6 bases). Trimming removed 3 bases at V and 0 bases at J, with 16 bases between. Germline CDR1 and CDR2: SGHRS and YFSETQ. This CDR3 is built from 16 residues. In DNA, the CDR3 is TGCGCCAGCAGCTGGACCAAACAGGGTCTCTCCTACGAGCAGTACTTC. Translated: CASSWTKQGLSYEQYF.

This chain connects TRBV5-1 to TRBJ1-3; D is ambiguous. CDR3 length equals 14 residues. The V and J ends lost 6 bases and 0 bases respectively, with 10 bases between them. Per germline, CDR1 SGHRS and CDR2 YFSETQ. The CDR3 DNA sequence: TGCGCCAGCACGGAGGATAGCTCTGGAAACACCATATATTTT. It codes for CASTEDSSGNTIYF.

This chain links TRBV28 with TRBJ2-5; TRBD2 aligns across 8 bases. Germline trimming cut 5 bases from V and 0 bases from J; bases unmatched to any gene: 17. CDR3 length equals 19 residues. CDR1 MDHEN and CDR2 SYDVKM come from the germline V gene. CDR3 bases: TGTGCCAGCAGTCTCCCCGGTACGGGGGGGCCGTGGAACCAAGAGACCCAGTACTTC. Its protein is CASSLPGTGGPWNQETQYF.

The chain recombines TRBV5-1 with TRBJ2-2, with 7 positions matching TRBD1. Germline CDR1 is SGHRS and CDR2 is YFSETQ. The junction had 9 bases not matched to a gene; V was cut back by 0 bases and J by 7 bases. The CDR3 runs to 16 residues. The CDR3 is CASSLVPGGNVGELFF. CDR3 in DNA: TGCGCCAGCAGCTTGGTTCCAGGGGGTAACGTCGGGGAGCTGTTTTTT.

The rearrangement uses TRBV5-1 and TRBJ2-7; tentative D call: TRBD1 (5 bases). This CDR3 has 14 residues. The V end was cut by 0 bases, the J end by 5 bases, with 12 bases between. The germline V gene encodes CDR1 SGHRS and CDR2 YFSETQ. The CDR3 DNA reads as TGCGCCAGCAGCTTGGCCGTCAGGGAAAACGAGCAGTACTTC. This gives the protein CASSLAVRENEQYF.

This sequence joins TRBV19 and TRBJ2-1; D may be TRBD1 (6 bases). The CDR3 covers 17 residues. Trimming left V 4 bases short and J 4 bases short, with 20 bases between. Germline-derived CDR1 and CDR2 are LNHDA and SQIVND (reference sequence). The CDR3 loop is CASSTQGPPLLYNEQFF. CDR3 DNA: TGTGCCAGTAGTACCCAGGGGCCACCACTACTTTACAATGAGCAGTTCTTC.

This clone occurred a few times. The chain carries TRBV7-2 and TRBJ2-1, with 8 bases matching TRBD2. The V gene's germline CDR1 is SGHTA and CDR2 FQGNSA. The CDR3 runs 14 residues. J lost 8 bases, V lost 1 base, and 4 bases had no gene match. The CDR3 here is CASSLGLAGYEQFF. The CDR3 DNA follows: TGTGCCAGCAGCTTAGGGCTAGCGGGCTATGAGCAGTTCTTC.

The chain couples TRBV7-2 to TRBJ2-7; the match to TRBD1 covers 8 bases. The CDR3 has 16 residues. CDR1 and CDR2 (germline): SGHTA, FQGNSA. Germline trimming cut 3 bases from V and 1 base from J; bases unmatched to any gene: 8. CDR3 nucleotide sequence: TGTGCCAGCAGCTTCAGTCGGGACAGGACTTCCTACGAGCAGTACTTC. It encodes CASSFSRDRTSYEQYF.

The genes are TRBV4-2 and TRBJ2-7, with no clear D. V was shortened by 1 base and J by 1 base, with 14 bases between the two germline ends. CDR1 and CDR2 from the germline V gene are LGHNA and YNFKEQ. The CDR3 is 16 amino acids. Here the CDR3 DNA reads TGTGCCAGCAGCCAAGCGTGGGCTAAAGAGTCCTACGAGCAGTACTTC. Its translation is CASSQAWAKESYEQYF.